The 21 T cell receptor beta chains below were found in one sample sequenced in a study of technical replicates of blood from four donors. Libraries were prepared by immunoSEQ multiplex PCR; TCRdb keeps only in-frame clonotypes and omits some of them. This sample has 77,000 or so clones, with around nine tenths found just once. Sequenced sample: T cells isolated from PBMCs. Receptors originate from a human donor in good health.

Written as DNA, the CDR3 is TGTGCCAGCAGTTTATCGGGACTAGCGGGTCAACCCTACAATGAGCAGTTCTTC. Its protein product is CASSLSGLAGQPYNEQFF. The chain uses TRBV27 and TRBJ2-1, with 12 bases that match TRBD2. This CDR3 spans 18 amino acids. CDR1 is MNHEY, CDR2 SMNVEV, per germline (reference sequence). V shed 0 bases, J shed 2 bases, and the junction held 5 bases outside the gene matches.

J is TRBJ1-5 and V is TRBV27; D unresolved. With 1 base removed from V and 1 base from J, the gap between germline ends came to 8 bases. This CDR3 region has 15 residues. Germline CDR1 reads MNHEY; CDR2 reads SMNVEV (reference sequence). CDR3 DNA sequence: TGTGCCAGCAGTTTATTGGGAGAAAGCAATCAGCCCCAGCATTTT. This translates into CASSLLGESNQPQHF.

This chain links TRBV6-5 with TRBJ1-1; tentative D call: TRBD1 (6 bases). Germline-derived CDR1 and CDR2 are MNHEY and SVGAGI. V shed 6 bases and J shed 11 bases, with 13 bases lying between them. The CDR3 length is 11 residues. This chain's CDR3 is CASSSGAGAFF. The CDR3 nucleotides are TGTGCCAGCAGCTCAGGGGCAGGGGCTTTCTTT.

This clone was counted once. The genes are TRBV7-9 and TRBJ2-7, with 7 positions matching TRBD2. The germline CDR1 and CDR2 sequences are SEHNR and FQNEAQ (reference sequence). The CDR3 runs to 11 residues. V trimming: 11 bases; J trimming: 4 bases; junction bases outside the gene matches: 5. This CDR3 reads CAGGGLYEQYF. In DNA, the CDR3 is TGTGCCGGCGGGGGATTATACGAGCAGTACTTC.

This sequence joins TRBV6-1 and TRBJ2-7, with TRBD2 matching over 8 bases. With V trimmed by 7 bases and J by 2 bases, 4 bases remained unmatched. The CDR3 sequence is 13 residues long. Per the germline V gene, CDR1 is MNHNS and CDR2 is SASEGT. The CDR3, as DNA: TGTGCCAGCACGGCGGGAGGCCCCTACGAGCAGTACTTC. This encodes CASTAGGPYEQYF.

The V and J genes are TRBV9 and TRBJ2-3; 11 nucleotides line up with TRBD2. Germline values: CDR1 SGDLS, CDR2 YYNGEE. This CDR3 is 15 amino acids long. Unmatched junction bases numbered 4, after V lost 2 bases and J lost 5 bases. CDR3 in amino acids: CASSVSGRGGDTQYF. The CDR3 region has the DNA TGTGCCAGCAGCGTTAGCGGGAGGGGAGGAGATACGCAGTATTTT.

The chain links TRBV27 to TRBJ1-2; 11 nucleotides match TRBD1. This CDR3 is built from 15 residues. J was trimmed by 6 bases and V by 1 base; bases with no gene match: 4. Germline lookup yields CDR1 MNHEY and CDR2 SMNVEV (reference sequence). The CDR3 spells CASSLWTGGLDGYTF. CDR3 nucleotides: TGTGCCAGCAGTTTATGGACAGGGGGCCTTGATGGCTACACCTTC.

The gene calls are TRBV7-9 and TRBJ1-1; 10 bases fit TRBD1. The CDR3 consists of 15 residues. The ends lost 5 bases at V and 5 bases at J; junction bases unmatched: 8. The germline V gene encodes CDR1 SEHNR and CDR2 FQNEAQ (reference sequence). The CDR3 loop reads CASSQGTGVPTEAFF. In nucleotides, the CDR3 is TGTGCCAGCAGCCAGGGGACAGGGGTTCCTACTGAAGCTTTCTTT.

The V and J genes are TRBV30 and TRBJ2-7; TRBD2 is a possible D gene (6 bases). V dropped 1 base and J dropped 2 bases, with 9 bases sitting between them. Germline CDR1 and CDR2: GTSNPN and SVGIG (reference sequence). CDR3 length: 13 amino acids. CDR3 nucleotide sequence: TGTGCCTGGAGTGCGGGAGCAGCCTACGAGCAGTACTTC. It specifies CAWSAGAAYEQYF.

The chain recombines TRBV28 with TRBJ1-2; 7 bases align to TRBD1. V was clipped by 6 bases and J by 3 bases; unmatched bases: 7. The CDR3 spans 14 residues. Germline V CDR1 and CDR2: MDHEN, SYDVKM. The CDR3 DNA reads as TGTGCCAGCAGCACCGGGACAGATTACTATGGCTACACCTTC. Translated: CASSTGTDYYGYTF.

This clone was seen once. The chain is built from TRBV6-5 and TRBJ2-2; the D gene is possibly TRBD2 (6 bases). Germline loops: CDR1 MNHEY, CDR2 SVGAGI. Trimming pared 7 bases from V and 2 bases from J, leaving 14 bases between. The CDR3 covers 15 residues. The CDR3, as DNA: TGTGCCAGCACCTTACTAGCTGATAACACCGGGGAGCTGTTTTTT. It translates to CASTLLADNTGELFF.

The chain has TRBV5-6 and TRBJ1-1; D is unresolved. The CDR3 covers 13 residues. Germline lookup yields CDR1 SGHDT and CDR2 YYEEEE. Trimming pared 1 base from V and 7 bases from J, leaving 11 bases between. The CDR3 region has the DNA TGTGCCAGCAGCTTGATGGCAGGCTATGAAGCTTTCTTT. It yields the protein CASSLMAGYEAFF. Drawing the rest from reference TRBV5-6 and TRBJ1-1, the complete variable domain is DAGVTQSPTHLIKTRGQQVTLRCSPKSGHDTVSWYQQALGQGPQFIFQYYEEEERQRGNFPDRFSGHQFPNYSSELNVNALLLGDSALYLCASSLMAGYEAFFGQGTRLTVV.

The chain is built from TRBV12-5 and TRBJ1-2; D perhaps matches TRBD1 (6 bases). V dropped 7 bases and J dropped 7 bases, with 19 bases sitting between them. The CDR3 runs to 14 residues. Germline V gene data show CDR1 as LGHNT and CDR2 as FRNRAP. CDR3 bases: TGTGCTAGTGCTCCAGGGGCAGACGGTAGTGGCTACACCTTC. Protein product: CASAPGADGSGYTF.

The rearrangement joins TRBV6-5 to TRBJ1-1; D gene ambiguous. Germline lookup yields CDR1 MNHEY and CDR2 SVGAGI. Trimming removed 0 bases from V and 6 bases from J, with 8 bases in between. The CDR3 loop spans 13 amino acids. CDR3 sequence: CASSYSGRSEAFF. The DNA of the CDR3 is TGTGCCAGCAGTTACTCGGGCCGTTCTGAAGCTTTCTTT.

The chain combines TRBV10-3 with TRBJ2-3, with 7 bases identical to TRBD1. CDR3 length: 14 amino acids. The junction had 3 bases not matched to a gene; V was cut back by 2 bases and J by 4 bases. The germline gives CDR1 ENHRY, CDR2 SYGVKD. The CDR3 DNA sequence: TGTGCCATCAGTGAGATACAGGGGTCAGATACGCAGTATTTT. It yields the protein CAISEIQGSDTQYF.

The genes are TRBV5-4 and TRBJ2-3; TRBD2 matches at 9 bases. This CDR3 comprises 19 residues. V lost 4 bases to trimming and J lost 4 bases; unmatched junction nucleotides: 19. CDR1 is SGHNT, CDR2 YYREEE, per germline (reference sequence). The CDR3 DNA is TGTGCCAGCAGCGCTGACAGGGCCATGGCGGGAGGGCCGTCAGATACGCAGTATTTT. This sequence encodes CASSADRAMAGGPSDTQYF.

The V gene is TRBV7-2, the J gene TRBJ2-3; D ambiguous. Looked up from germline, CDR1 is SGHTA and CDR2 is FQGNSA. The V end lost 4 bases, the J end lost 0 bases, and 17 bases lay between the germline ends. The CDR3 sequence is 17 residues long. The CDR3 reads CASSSISRASSTDTQYF. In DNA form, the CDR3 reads TGTGCCAGCAGCTCAATTTCCCGCGCCTCGAGCACAGATACGCAGTATTTT.

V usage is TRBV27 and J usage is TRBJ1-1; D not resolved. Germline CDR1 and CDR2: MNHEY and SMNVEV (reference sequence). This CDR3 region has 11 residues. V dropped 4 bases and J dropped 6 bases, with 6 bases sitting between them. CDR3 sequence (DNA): TGTGCCAGCAGTTCCCCCGCTGAAGCTTTCTTT. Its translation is CASSSPAEAFF.

The CDR3 region has the DNA TGCGCCAGCAGCCAAGGCGGACAGGTCCACAATGAGCAGTTCTTC. This codes for CASSQGGQVHNEQFF. The chain has TRBV4-1 and TRBJ2-1; 7 bases fit TRBD1. The CDR3 contains 15 residues. J gave up 5 bases and V 1 base, and 5 bases lay outside the gene matches. The V gene's germline CDR1 is MGHRA and CDR2 YSYEKL.

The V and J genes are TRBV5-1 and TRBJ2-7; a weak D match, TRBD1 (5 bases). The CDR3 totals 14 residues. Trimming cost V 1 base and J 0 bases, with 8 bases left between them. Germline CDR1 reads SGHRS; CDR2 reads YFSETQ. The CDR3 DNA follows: TGCGCCAGCAGCTTGATGGGGCTCTCCTACGAGCAGTACTTC. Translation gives CASSLMGLSYEQYF. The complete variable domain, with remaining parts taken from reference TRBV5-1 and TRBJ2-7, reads KAGVTQTPRYLIKTRGQQVTLSCSPISGHRSVSWYQQTPGQGLQFLFEYFSETQRNKGNFPGRFSGRQFSNSRSEMNVSTLELGDSALYLCASSLMGLSYEQYFGPGTRLTVT.

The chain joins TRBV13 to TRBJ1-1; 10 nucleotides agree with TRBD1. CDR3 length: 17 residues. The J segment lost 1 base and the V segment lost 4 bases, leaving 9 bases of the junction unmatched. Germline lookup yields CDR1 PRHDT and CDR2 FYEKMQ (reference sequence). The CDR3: CASSSSGQGLRNTEAFF. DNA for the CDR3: TGTGCCAGCAGCTCCTCGGGACAGGGGTTAAGGAACACTGAAGCTTTCTTT.